The 23 T cell receptor beta chains presented below share a single source sample, sequenced in a study of blood T cell repertoires in COVID-19. TCRdb's table, derived via immunoSEQ multiplex PCR, lists solely in-frame clones and lacks some. The sample holds 200,000 to 300,000 clones, 70% to 90% seen once. What was sequenced was peripheral blood. Every receptor here comes from a man between 45 and 60 years old with COVID-19, enrolled during active disease.

The chain links TRBV4-1 to TRBJ2-7, with D perhaps TRBD1 (5 bases). Germline V gene lookup returns CDR1 MGHRA and CDR2 YSYEKL. The CDR3 is made up of 15 amino acids. With 1 base removed from V and 6 bases from J, the gap between germline ends came to 16 bases. The CDR3 spells CASSQAGYGASEQYF. For the CDR3, the DNA is TGCGCCAGCAGCCAAGCAGGGTATGGGGCTTCCGAGCAGTACTTC.

This CDR3 reads CASSPQGAGGDYGYTF. Here the CDR3 DNA reads TGTGCCAGCAGCCCCCAAGGAGCAGGGGGCGACTATGGCTACACCTTC. The V call is TRBV3-1 (or the pseudogene TRBV3-2), the J call TRBJ1-2; 8 bases agree with TRBD1. V lost 4 bases, J lost 3 bases, and 10 bases stayed unmatched. The germline CDR1 and CDR2 sequences are LGHDT and YNNKEL (reference sequence). This CDR3 has 16 residues.

This chain uses TRBV7-3 with TRBJ1-4; D is undetermined. Trimming cost V 1 base and J 8 bases, with 20 bases left between them. Germline CDR1 is SGHTA and CDR2 is FQGTGA. The CDR3 is made up of 17 amino acids. The CDR3 sequence: CASSLRGSRSIWEKLFF. In nucleotides, the CDR3 is TGTGCCAGCAGCTTAAGAGGTAGTCGGTCAATATGGGAAAAACTGTTTTTT.

CDR3 residues: CASSQDGGGRTRDTQYF. Written as DNA, the CDR3 is TGCGCCAGCAGCCAAGATGGGGGCGGGCGGACTCGAGATACGCAGTATTTT. This chain joins TRBV4-3 and TRBJ2-3, with D possibly matching TRBD1 (6 bases). Germline loops: CDR1 LGHNA, CDR2 YSLEER. Deletions cut 0 bases from V and 5 bases from J, with 18 bases between. The CDR3 loop spans 17 amino acids.

The sample holds a few counts of this clone. The chain combines TRBV10-3 with TRBJ1-6, with 8 bases lining up with TRBD1. The CDR3 runs 16 residues. Germline-derived CDR1 and CDR2 are ENHRY and SYGVKD. Trimming took 10 bases from V and 7 from J; bases not matched to a gene: 15. In DNA, the CDR3 is TGTGCCACCCTCTCCCCGCTGACAGGGGCGAATTCACCCCTCCACTTT. Its protein is CATLSPLTGANSPLHF.

The rearrangement uses TRBV10-3 and TRBJ2-2; a possible D gene is TRBD1 (6 bases). CDR3 length equals 14 residues. Germline V lookup: CDR1 ENHRY, CDR2 SYGVKD. V was trimmed by 6 bases and J by 1 base, leaving 9 bases between them. The CDR3 sequence: CAIRRQENTGELFF. CDR3 DNA sequence: TGTGCCATCAGGAGACAGGAGAACACCGGGGAGCTGTTTTTT.

The chain couples TRBV7-2 to TRBJ2-7; 7 positions match TRBD2. This CDR3 has 15 amino acids. Per the germline V gene, CDR1 is SGHTA and CDR2 is FQGNSA. V shed 1 base and J 2 bases; nucleotides not matched to a gene: 5. CDR3 loop: CASSLVRGDPYEQYF. Written as DNA, the CDR3 is TGTGCCAGCAGCTTAGTTCGGGGGGACCCCTACGAGCAGTACTTC.

DNA of the CDR3: TGTGCCAGCAGCTCTAGCGGTCCCTACGAGCAGTACTTC. Protein product: CASSSSGPYEQYF. V is TRBV7-8 and J is TRBJ2-7, with 7 nucleotides matching TRBD2. The CDR3 is 13 residues long. The germline gives CDR1 SGHVS, CDR2 FQNEAQ. The V segment lost 4 bases and the J segment 2 bases; nucleotides outside the gene matches: 2.

V usage is TRBV7-3 and J usage is TRBJ2-3; D ambiguous. Deletions cut 6 bases from V and 2 bases from J, with 18 bases between. CDR3 length: 16 residues. Per germline, CDR1 SGHTA and CDR2 FQGTGA. CDR3 DNA: TGTGCCAGCAGTTCCCCCTTCCATGAGAACACAGATACGCAGTATTTT. It codes for CASSSPFHENTDTQYF.

The chain couples TRBV19 to TRBJ1-5, with 7 nucleotides matching TRBD1. Germline V lookup: CDR1 LNHDA, CDR2 SQIVND (reference sequence). There are 15 residues in the CDR3. V shed 6 bases, J shed 0 bases, and the junction held 5 bases outside the gene matches. In DNA form, the CDR3 reads TGTGCCAGTAGGACGACAGGGTATAGCAATCAGCCCCAGCATTTT. Amino acids: CASRTTGYSNQPQHF.

The chain has TRBV5-1 and TRBJ1-5; the D is unclear. Looked up from germline, CDR1 is SGHRS and CDR2 is YFSETQ. The CDR3 length is 13 residues. V was shortened by 4 bases and J by 5 bases, with 10 bases between the two germline ends. CDR3 sequence: CASSLDVYQPQHF. Here the CDR3 DNA reads TGCGCCAGCAGCCTAGACGTCTATCAGCCCCAGCATTTT.

The chain links TRBV10-3 to TRBJ1-1; D is unclear. V dropped 2 bases and J dropped 1 base, with 8 bases sitting between them. Germline lookup yields CDR1 ENHRY and CDR2 SYGVKD. The length of the CDR3 is 14 residues. CDR3 nucleotide sequence: TGTGCCATCAGTGAGCCCGGTGGGAACACTGAAGCTTTCTTT. This gives the protein CAISEPGGNTEAFF.

The chain employs TRBV4-3 and TRBJ1-3; D is unresolved. Germline CDR1 and CDR2: LGHNA and YSLEER. The CDR3 is 16 amino acids. Trimming stripped 4 bases from V and 0 bases from J, with 13 bases between. CDR3 in amino acids: CASSPYTDLSGNTIYF. CDR3 DNA: TGCGCCAGCAGCCCATATACTGATCTCTCTGGAAACACCATATATTTT.

For this clone: This sample includes further DNA sequences coding for the same CDR3. The J gene is TRBJ2-1, the V gene TRBV6-4; TRBD2 agrees at 8 bases. This CDR3 region has 14 residues. V shed 0 bases, J shed 6 bases, and the junction held 1 base outside the gene matches. Germline CDR1 and CDR2: MRHNA and SNTAGT. The DNA for the CDR3 is TGTGCCAGCAGTGACTCCGGGGGGGCCAATGAGCAGTTCTTC. This encodes CASSDSGGANEQFF.

The V and J genes are TRBV27 and TRBJ2-7; weak D call: TRBD2 (6 bases). The V end was cut by 5 bases, the J end by 0 bases, with 14 bases between. The CDR3 covers 15 residues. Germline CDR1 MNHEY, CDR2 SMNVEV (reference sequence). The CDR3 nucleotides are TGTGCCAGCAGTGTAACGCAGGGACTCTCCTACGAGCAGTACTTC. Protein product: CASSVTQGLSYEQYF.

The rearrangement links TRBV11-2 to TRBJ2-7; D call uncertain. CDR1 SGHAT and CDR2 FQNNGV come from the germline V gene. The CDR3 totals 11 residues. V lost 1 base to trimming and J lost 9 bases, with 7 bases between them. CDR3 bases: TGTGCCAGCAGCTTAGGAGGTCGGCAGTACTTC. Translation: CASSLGGRQYF.

V and J are TRBV5-4 and TRBJ2-3, with D uncertain. Germline CDR1 and CDR2: SGHNT and YYREEE (reference sequence). The CDR3 loop spans 13 amino acids. Trimming left V 0 bases short and J 1 base short, with 3 bases between. The CDR3 DNA follows: TGTGCCAGCAGCTTGGTCGGCACAGATACGCAGTATTTT. Translated, it gives CASSLVGTDTQYF.

The chain joins TRBV6-5 to TRBJ2-3; TRBD2 matches 12 bases. Germline V gene lookup returns CDR1 MNHEY and CDR2 SVGAGI. CDR3 length equals 15 residues. With V trimmed by 8 bases and J by 3 bases, 6 bases remained unmatched. CDR3 in amino acids: CASRFGLAGTDTQYF. In nucleotides, the CDR3 is TGTGCCAGCCGGTTTGGACTAGCGGGAACAGATACGCAGTATTTT.

V usage is TRBV2 and J usage is TRBJ2-2; TRBD1 matches 7 bases. The CDR3 covers 15 residues. The germline CDR1 and CDR2 sequences are SNHLY and FYNNEI. V lost 4 bases and J lost 6; bases outside the gene matches: 8. CDR3 sequence reads: CASSGTRGNPGELFF. The CDR3 coding sequence is TGTGCCAGCAGTGGTACCAGGGGGAATCCCGGGGAGCTGTTTTTT.

The rearrangement links TRBV2 to TRBJ1-2; TRBD1 might be the D (6 bases). The CDR3 totals 12 residues. Trimming removed 7 bases at V and 5 bases at J, with 11 bases between. CDR1 is SNHLY and CDR2 is FYNNEI in the germline V gene. In DNA, the CDR3 is TGTGCCAGCAAGGGGGTTGGGTATGGCTACACCTTC. Protein: CASKGVGYGYTF.

This clone was seen a handful of times. J is TRBJ1-2 and V is TRBV6-6; D ambiguous. This CDR3 is 13 amino acids long. V was clipped by 2 bases and J by 2 bases, with 6 bases between them. The germline V gene encodes CDR1 MNHNY and CDR2 SVGAGI (reference sequence). The CDR3 sequence: CASSYVQNYGYTF. The CDR3 DNA sequence: TGTGCCAGCAGTTACGTGCAGAACTATGGCTACACCTTC.

A few counts support this clone. The rearrangement links TRBV3-1 (or the pseudogene TRBV3-2) to TRBJ1-2, with a weak D call TRBD1 (6 bases). The CDR3 loop spans 14 amino acids. The V gene's germline CDR1 is LGHDT and CDR2 YNNKEL (reference sequence). Between the trimmed V and J ends, which lost 6 bases and 2 bases, there was a span of 13 bases. CDR3 region: CASSLQDRNYGYTF. The CDR3 nucleotides read TGTGCCAGCAGTCTACAAGACAGGAACTATGGCTACACCTTC.

The chain uses TRBV10-3 and TRBJ2-1, with 8 bases fitting TRBD1. Germline-derived CDR1 and CDR2 are ENHRY and SYGVKD. This CDR3 region has 16 residues. Trimming cost V 0 bases and J 0 bases; bases outside gene matches: 1. DNA of the CDR3: TGTGCCATCAGTGAGTCGGGGACAGGCTCCTACAATGAGCAGTTCTTC. Its translation: CAISESGTGSYNEQFF.